This passage covers 11 T cell receptor beta chains from one sample sequenced in a study of blood T cell repertoires in COVID-19 (dated by TCRdb to 2018 to 2021). Libraries were made using the immunoSEQ multiplex PCR assay. TCRdb stores this immuneACCESS table with in-frame sequences only. Part of the clones is absent; in the studies checked, under half of the shortfall reflects unresolved V genes, and no reason is known for the rest. Within this sample are about 33,000 clones, with more than 85% of them counted one time only. The ten largest clones represent roughly 24% of the sample. The sequenced sample consisted of peripheral blood. All receptors come from a woman of 80 years or more with active or convalescent COVID-19.

The chain combines TRBV28 with TRBJ2-7; 7 bases are a match to TRBD1. Germline trimming cut 6 bases from V and 2 bases from J; bases unmatched to any gene: 10. The CDR3 loop spans 15 amino acids. Germline values: CDR1 MDHEN, CDR2 SYDVKM. Here the CDR3 reads CASRIQGTQAYEQYF. In DNA, the CDR3 is TGTGCCAGCAGAATACAGGGGACCCAAGCCTACGAGCAGTACTTC.

The chain carries TRBV2 and TRBJ2-3, with 13 bases aligning to TRBD2. Germline V gives CDR1 SNHLY, CDR2 FYNNEI. Losses at the gene ends were 8 bases for V and 2 bases for J; bases not matched to a gene: 10. This CDR3 contains 17 residues. This CDR3 is CASDGGTSGAHTDTQYF. CDR3 nucleotides: TGTGCCAGCGATGGGGGGACTAGCGGGGCGCACACAGATACGCAGTATTTT. Full variable domain (missing parts from reference TRBV2 and TRBJ2-3): EPEVTQTPSHQVTQMGQEVILRCVPISNHLYFYWYRQILGQKVEFLVSFYNNEISEKSEIFDDQFSVERPDGSNFTLKIRSTKLEDSAMYFCASDGGTSGAHTDTQYFGPGTRLTVL.

The chain links TRBV29-1 to TRBJ1-2; 10 positions match TRBD1. V lost 6 bases and J lost 3; bases outside the gene matches: 7. The CDR3 contains 14 residues. Looked up from germline, CDR1 is SQVTM and CDR2 is ANQGSEA. The CDR3 nucleotides are TGCAGCGTCTCGACAGGGGGCTTGGACTATGGCTACACCTTC. Protein product: CSVSTGGLDYGYTF.

This chain joins TRBV5-1 and TRBJ1-2; 9 nucleotides match TRBD1. Unmatched junction bases numbered 10, after V lost 0 bases and J lost 7 bases. CDR1 and CDR2 (germline): SGHRS, YFSETQ. CDR3 length: 16 residues. The CDR3 nucleotides read TGCGCCAGCAGCTTGGAATCGGACAGGGGAAGTTTTGGCTACACCTTC. As protein: CASSLESDRGSFGYTF.

This clone was observed a handful of times. The chain couples TRBV4-1 to TRBJ1-6; TRBD1 matches 10 bases. CDR1 is MGHRA, CDR2 YSYEKL, per germline. The CDR3 has 16 amino acids. Losses at the gene ends were 1 base for V and 10 bases for J; bases not matched to a gene: 7. The CDR3 DNA reads TGCGCCAGCAGCCAAGGACAGGGGGCGGGTATGTCACCCCTCCACTTT. As protein: CASSQGQGAGMSPLHF.

The J gene is TRBJ2-2, the V gene TRBV3-1 (or the pseudogene TRBV3-2), with TRBD2 matching over 12 bases. Per germline, CDR1 LGHDT and CDR2 YNNKEL (reference sequence). With V trimmed by 0 bases and J by 1 base, 6 bases remained unmatched. This CDR3 is 19 amino acids long. The CDR3 here is CASSQDPRGLAGNTGELFF. For the CDR3, the DNA is TGTGCCAGCAGCCAAGATCCCCGGGGACTAGCGGGGAACACCGGGGAGCTGTTTTTT.

The J gene is TRBJ2-5, the V gene TRBV7-6; D is ambiguous. The CDR3 is 12 amino acids. Germline V gene sequence: CDR1 SGHVS, CDR2 FNYEAQ. V was cut by 5 bases and J by 3 bases, with 7 bases left in between. CDR3 bases: TGTGCCAGCAGCCCATACAAAGAGACCCAGTACTTC. Translated: CASSPYKETQYF.

This sequence joins TRBV30 and TRBJ1-1, with D possibly being TRBD1 (6 bases). The CDR3 has 18 amino acids. Trimming shortened V by 3 bases and J by 1 base, and 24 bases separated the two germline ends. The V gene's germline CDR1 is GTSNPN and CDR2 SVGIG (reference sequence). The CDR3 region is CAWSRESSGAFRNTEAFF. In nucleotides, the CDR3 is TGTGCCTGGAGCCGAGAGTCGTCAGGGGCTTTCAGGAACACTGAAGCTTTCTTT.

This sequence joins TRBV11-2 and TRBJ1-2; perhaps TRBD1 as D (5 bases). V was clipped by 5 bases and J by 7 bases, with 14 bases between them. From germline, CDR1 is SGHAT and CDR2 FQNNGV. The CDR3 is 13 residues long. The DNA of the CDR3 is TGTGCCAGCAGCCAGAGCTCCAGGGTTGGCTACACCTTC. Encoded protein: CASSQSSRVGYTF. Variable domain in full (rest from reference TRBV11-2 and TRBJ1-2): EAGVAQSPRYKIIEKRQSVAFWCNPISGHATLYWYQQILGQGPKLLIQFQNNGVVDDSQLPKDRFSAERLKGVDSTLKIQPAKLEDSAVYLCASSQSSRVGYTFGSGTRLTVV.

This clone was counted only a few times. The V gene is TRBV3-1 (or the pseudogene TRBV3-2), the J gene TRBJ1-1, with D perhaps matching TRBD1 (5 bases). V was trimmed by 2 bases and J by 10 bases, leaving 11 bases between them. This CDR3 has 12 amino acids. Germline CDR1 and CDR2: LGHDT and YNNKEL (reference sequence). In DNA form, the CDR3 reads TGTGCCAGCAGCCAACAAGCTAGGGGAGCTTTCTTT. Translating gives CASSQQARGAFF.

This sequence joins TRBV12-3 or TRBV12-4 and TRBJ1-1, with a tentative D call TRBD1 (6 bases). The ends were cut back, 2 bases at V and 5 bases at J, with 9 bases in the middle. The CDR3 is 13 amino acids. Written as DNA, the CDR3 is TGTGCCAGCAGTTTAACAGGGCGAACTGAAGCTTTCTTT. Encoded protein: CASSLTGRTEAFF.